One and the same sample provided the 18 T cell receptor beta chains below, sequenced in a study of blood T cells in healthy people across ages. A second PCR of roughly 7 to 11 cycles used a sample-barcoded 5' primer and a J-beta primer mix. TCRdb itself ran the 5' RACE reads through MiXCR, one entry per CDR3 protein. This sample yields about 1,500,000 distinct CDR3 sequences, of which 28% are seen a single time; roughly 8% belongs to the top ten. The sample consisted of blood. Receptor source: a woman aged 25 to 39 in good health.

This clonotype was seen a handful of times. A read error may explain this, as a much larger clone is one base away. The chain couples TRBV7-9 to TRBJ2-1, with 11 nucleotides matching TRBD1. CDR3 size: 15 residues. The germline V gene encodes CDR1 SEHNR and CDR2 FQNEAQ (reference sequence). The J segment lost 9 bases and the V segment lost 5 bases, leaving 9 bases of the junction unmatched. CDR3 nucleotides: TGTGCCAGCAGCCATACGGGACAGGGGGAGGCTGAGCAGTTCTTC. This encodes CASSHTGQGEAEQFF.

This clonotype was seen a few times. V usage is TRBV2 and J usage is TRBJ1-2; no definite D call. Germline V lookup: CDR1 SNHLY, CDR2 FYNNEI. The CDR3 has 14 residues. Trimming removed 10 bases from V and 7 bases from J, with 22 bases in between. CDR3 DNA sequence: TGTGCCACCCAGAGTTTCGGGCGGGGAGTTGGCTACACCTTC. Its translation: CATQSFGRGVGYTF.

The chain combines TRBV10-2 with TRBJ2-5; D not resolved. CDR3 length equals 14 residues. Trimming pared 5 bases from V and 0 bases from J, leaving 10 bases between. CDR1 WSHSY and CDR2 SAAADI come from the germline V gene. The CDR3 coding sequence is TGCGCCAGCAGTTCCATCCTCAACCAAGAGACCCAGTACTTC. Its protein product is CASSSILNQETQYF.

There are many counts of this clonotype. The V and J genes are TRBV20-1 and TRBJ2-7; D is unclear. The V end was cut by 4 bases, the J end by 1 base, with 5 bases between. In germline, CDR1 is DFQATT, CDR2 SNEGSKA (reference sequence). This CDR3 contains 11 residues. This chain's CDR3 is CSAIVSYEQYF. The DNA for the CDR3 is TGCAGTGCTATAGTTTCCTACGAGCAGTACTTC.

This clonotype showed up just a few times. The V call is TRBV6-5, the J call TRBJ2-1, with TRBD2 matching over 14 bases. The CDR3 covers 15 residues. The trim removed 4 bases at V and 6 bases at J, leaving 2 bases unmatched. The V gene's germline CDR1 is MNHEY and CDR2 SVGAGI. CDR3 region: CASSWGLAGVNEQFF. CDR3 DNA sequence: TGTGCCAGCAGTTGGGGACTAGCGGGAGTCAATGAGCAGTTCTTC.

This clonotype was seen at least ten times. This sequence joins TRBV29-1 and TRBJ1-2; 7 bases align to TRBD1. The CDR3 sequence is 13 residues long. With V trimmed by 7 bases and J by 2 bases, 7 bases remained unmatched. In germline, CDR1 is SQVTM, CDR2 ANQGSEA. The CDR3 coding sequence is TGCAGCGACAGAGAGGGGGCGAACTATGGCTACACCTTC. It codes for CSDREGANYGYTF.

In regard to this clonotype: A read error is likely, as this CDR3 ends without the conserved phenylalanine or tryptophan. The CDR3: CASRASQETQYV. The CDR3 DNA reads as TGTGCCAGCAGGGCCAGCCAAGAGACCCAGTACGTC. The genes are TRBV6-2 or TRBV6-3 and TRBJ2-5; the D is unclear. Between the trimmed V and J ends, which lost 6 bases and 1 base, there was a span of 6 bases. The CDR3 is made up of 12 amino acids. The V gene's germline CDR1 is MNHEY and CDR2 SVGEGT.

Comments on this clonotype: The junction departs from the called germline gene at one end, perhaps through a read error. CDR3 loop: CSASRFSGGSSGANVRTF. The CDR3 bases are TGCAGTGCCAGTCGGTTTAGCGGGGGGAGCTCTGGGGCCAACGTCCGGACTTTC. The chain employs TRBV20-1 and TRBJ2-6; 10 bases match TRBD2. The germline V gene has CDR1 DFQATT and CDR2 SNEGSKA (reference sequence). This CDR3 comprises 18 residues.

In its sample, this clonotype was seen a few times. The J gene is TRBJ2-5, the V gene TRBV28; possibly TRBD1 for D (6 bases). The assigned J gene may be wrong: the sequence end matches TRBJ2-7 better. The CDR3 extends over 14 amino acids. The germline CDR1 and CDR2 sequences are MDHEN and SYDVKM. CDR3 sequence: CASSFANRDIEQYF. The CDR3 nucleotides are TGTGCCAGCAGTTTCGCCAACAGGGATATCGAGCAGTACTTC.

This clonotype has ten or more counts. The chain joins TRBV10-3 to TRBJ2-5; D possibly uses TRBD1 or TRBD2 (5 bases each). Germline V gene lookup returns CDR1 ENHRY and CDR2 SYGVKD. CDR3 size: 13 residues. V was cut by 10 bases and J by 1 base, with 13 bases left in between. The CDR3 bases are TGTGCCACCCGCGAAGGGACCCAAGAGACCCAGTACTTC. This encodes CATREGTQETQYF.

As regards this clonotype: This may be a read error, as it is one base from a much larger clone. The chain combines TRBV6-5 with TRBJ2-7; 8 bases are a match to TRBD1. The CDR3 totals 14 residues. Germline CDR1 MNHEY, CDR2 SVGAGI. CDR3 region: CAGSYTGGSYEQYF. Here the CDR3 DNA reads TGTGCCGGCAGTTACACAGGGGGCTCCTACGAGCAGTACTTC.

A few counts support this clonotype. The chain is built from TRBV7-9 and TRBJ2-1; 7 nucleotides line up with TRBD2. CDR1 SEHNR and CDR2 FQNEAQ come from the germline V gene (reference sequence). CDR3 length equals 16 residues. V was clipped by 2 bases and J by 7 bases; unmatched bases: 11. The CDR3 bases are TGTGCCAGCAGCTTACCGGGGGGAGAGGGCGTTAATGAGCAGTTCTTC. The encoded protein is CASSLPGGEGVNEQFF.

This clonotype came up a few times. The chain uses TRBV27 and TRBJ1-1; a weak D match, TRBD1 (5 bases). Trimming stripped 0 bases from V and 9 bases from J, with 14 bases between. The CDR3 totals 14 residues. Germline V lookup: CDR1 MNHEY, CDR2 SMNVEV (reference sequence). The CDR3 here is CASSLSVVEGQAFF. The CDR3 nucleotides are TGTGCCAGCAGTTTATCGGTTGTAGAGGGACAAGCTTTCTTT.

This chain links TRBV27 with TRBJ1-2; 7 positions match TRBD1. Losses at the gene ends were 5 bases for V and 7 bases for J; bases not matched to a gene: 16. CDR1 is MNHEY and CDR2 is SMNVEV in the germline V gene (reference sequence). This CDR3 has 16 amino acids. The CDR3 DNA is TGTGCCAGCAGTCCCAGCAGGGGGGCGCCGGGTTTTGGCTACACCTTC. The encoded protein is CASSPSRGAPGFGYTF.

The chain joins TRBV20-1 to TRBJ2-3, with 9 bases lining up with TRBD2. J gave up 5 bases and V 3 bases, and 9 bases lay outside the gene matches. Germline loops: CDR1 DFQATT, CDR2 SNEGSKA (reference sequence). The CDR3 loop spans 15 amino acids. The CDR3 DNA is TGCAGTGCTAGGTTGCCAGCGGGAGGACAAGATACGCAGTATTTT. Protein: CSARLPAGGQDTQYF.

The chain carries TRBV27 and TRBJ2-1; 10 bases fit TRBD2. Germline loops: CDR1 MNHEY, CDR2 SMNVEV (reference sequence). The CDR3 extends over 15 amino acids. J lost 13 bases, V lost 7 bases, and 16 bases had no gene match. The CDR3 DNA is TGTGCCAGCAAGACCAGCGGGGGGGCCAAAGAGACCCAGTTCTTC. Its protein product is CASKTSGGAKETQFF.

About this clonotype: An end of the junction differs from the germline gene, which may be a read error. The V call is TRBV28, the J call TRBJ1-2; D is undetermined. CDR1 MDHEN and CDR2 SYDVKM come from the germline V gene. This CDR3 has 10 residues. Written as DNA, the CDR3 is TGTACCAGCAGTAACTATGGCTACACCTTC. It codes for CTSSNYGYTF.

Of note for this clonotype: The junction departs from the called germline gene at one end, perhaps through a read error. This CDR3 is CASREDRGRRYGYTF. The CDR3 region has the DNA TGTGCCAGCAGGGAAGACAGGGGGCGGCGCTATGGCTACACCTTC. This sequence joins TRBV2 and TRBJ1-2, with 10 bases that match TRBD1. CDR1 and CDR2 from the germline V gene are SNHLY and FYNNEI. This CDR3 spans 15 amino acids.